The sequence of this T cell receptor (beta chain) was determined in a study of healthy donors' naive CD4 and CD8 T cells. General observations from the study: Roughly 13% of CD4/CD8 propensity variance appeared explained by V, J and CDR3 charge.

V gave up 0 bases and J gave up 3 bases, with 15 bases separating them. Looked up from germline, CDR1 is MNHEY and CDR2 is SVGEGT. The CDR3 totals 16 residues. Comments on this clonotype: The antigen is unknown.

TCR libraries were built from about 500 ng of total RNA by linear amplification. TCRdb processed the reads anew with MiXCR; each CDR3 protein has one entry. The data contain about 180,000 distinct CDR3 sequences, under 85% of them seen just once; the ten biggest clones take up 2% to 2.5%. The V call is TRBV6-2 or TRBV6-3, the J call TRBJ2-7; D might be TRBD1 (6 bases). Sample: naive CD4+ and CD8+ T cells sorted from blood, pooled from several donors. The receptor was isolated from a pool of human donors in good health; the sample pools cells from several healthy donors. In nucleotides, the CDR3 is TGTGCCAGCAGTTACTCGACCGGGACAAGAAACTACGAGCAGTACTTC. This sequence encodes CASSYSTGTRNYEQYF.